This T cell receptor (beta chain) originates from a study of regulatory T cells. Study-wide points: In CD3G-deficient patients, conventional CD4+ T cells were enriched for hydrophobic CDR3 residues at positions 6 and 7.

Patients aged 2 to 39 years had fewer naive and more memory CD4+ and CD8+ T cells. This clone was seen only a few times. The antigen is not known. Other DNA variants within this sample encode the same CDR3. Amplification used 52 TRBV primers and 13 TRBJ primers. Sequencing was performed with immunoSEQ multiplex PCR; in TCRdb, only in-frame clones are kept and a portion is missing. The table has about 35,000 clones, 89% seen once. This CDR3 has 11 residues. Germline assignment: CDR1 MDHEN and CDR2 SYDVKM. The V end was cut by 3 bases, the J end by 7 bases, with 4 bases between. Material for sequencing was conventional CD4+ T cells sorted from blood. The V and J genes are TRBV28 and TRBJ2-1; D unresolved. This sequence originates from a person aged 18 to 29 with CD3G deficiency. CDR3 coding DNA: TGTGCCAGCAGTTTGAGAAATGAGCAGTTCTTC. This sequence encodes CASSLRNEQFF.